The rows below give T cell receptor beta chains drawn from one sample of a study of response to subunit inactivated influenza vaccine. TCRdb re-analysed the RT-PCR reads in MiXCR, keeping a single row per CDR3 protein. This repertoire shows around 490,000 distinct CDR3 sequences, less than 8% found once; its top ten account for about an eighth. The source material was PBMCs from blood, sampled roughly 24 months after vaccination. These receptors were taken from a man aged 45 to 75 who received an inactivated influenza vaccine. CDR3s include the opening cysteine and the closing phenylalanine or tryptophan. Fields, in order: D gene, J gene, clone size, V gene, CDR3 protein, CDR3 DNA. The D gene is left open where the match is weak. Only part of the rows carry a size: once, few, many, or a class if the clone is expanded.

NA	TRBJ1-4	many	TRBV6-1	CASSQSPGRGMGEKLFF	TGTGCCAGCAGTCAGAGCCCGGGGCGGGGTATGGGAGAAAAACTGTTTTTT
NA	TRBJ2-3	many	TRBV12-3/TRBV12-4	CASTFGQLSTDTQYF	TGTGCCAGCACCTTCGGACAGCTAAGCACAGATACGCAGTATTTT
NA	TRBJ2-1	few	TRBV24-1	CATSGASSYNEQFF	TGTGCCACCAGTGGGGCAAGCTCCTACAATGAGCAGTTCTTC
NA	TRBJ2-4	NA	TRBV3-1	CASSPDLQYF	TGTGCCAGCAGCCCAGACTTGCAGTACTTC
NA	TRBJ1-1	many	TRBV6-1	CASSDPGMNTEAFF	TGTGCCAGCAGTGACCCAGGGATGAACACTGAAGCTTTCTTT
NA	TRBJ2-5	few	TRBV7-2	CASSSGGGTVDRETQYF	TGTGCCAGCAGCTCCGGTGGGGGGACAGTGGACCGAGAGACCCAGTACTTC
TRBD1	TRBJ2-1	NA	TRBV7-2	CASSLVWDRANEQFF	TGTGCCAGCAGCTTAGTGTGGGACAGGGCCAATGAGCAGTTCTTC
NA	TRBJ1-1	NA	TRBV5-6	CASSLSGVPNTEAFF	TGTGCCAGCAGCCTGTCGGGGGTCCCGAACACTGAAGCTTTCTTT
NA	TRBJ1-1	many	TRBV29-1	CSVEDPSREAFF	TGCAGCGTTGAAGATCCTTCTCGTGAAGCTTTCTTT
TRBD1	TRBJ2-5	many	TRBV4-3	CASGQGWGEETQYF	TGCGCCAGTGGACAGGGCTGGGGAGAAGAGACCCAGTACTTC
TRBD2	TRBJ2-1	many	TRBV5-1	CASSLSASGRLSNEQFF	TGCGCCAGCAGCTTATCAGCTAGCGGGAGGTTGAGCAATGAGCAGTTCTTC
NA	TRBJ2-3	many	TRBV19	CASSMSGGRTDTQYF	TGTGCCAGTAGTATGTCTGGCGGTCGCACAGATACGCAGTATTTT
NA	TRBJ1-1	few	TRBV25-1	CASSARRGVMLATEAFF	TGTGCCAGCAGTGCCCGCCGGGGGGTAATGTTGGCCACTGAAGCTTTCTTT
TRBD1	TRBJ2-1	many	TRBV7-9	CASSLAGMSGGFGEQFF	TGTGCCAGCAGCTTAGCGGGGATGTCAGGGGGTTTTGGTGAGCAGTTCTTC
TRBD1	TRBJ1-6	few	TRBV29-1	CSVATGVANSPLHF	TGCAGCGTTGCCACAGGGGTTGCTAATTCACCCCTCCACTTT
NA	TRBJ1-1	NA	TRBV18	CASSPQRGEGTEAFF	TGTGCCAGCTCACCGCAAAGAGGGGAAGGGACTGAAGCTTTCTTT
NA	TRBJ2-4	few	TRBV15	CATSGVGGLSRNIQYF	TGTGCCACCAGCGGAGTGGGGGGACTCTCCAGGAACATTCAGTACTTC
NA	TRBJ2-4	many	TRBV12-3/TRBV12-4	CASGGQTDIQYF	TGTGCCAGCGGAGGACAAACGGACATTCAGTACTTC
NA	TRBJ2-6	few	TRBV2	CASSAGTPAGANVLTF	TGTGCCAGCAGTGCCGGGACGCCCGCTGGGGCCAACGTCCTGACTTTC
TRBD2	TRBJ2-1	many	TRBV27	CASSSIAGDSYNEQFF	TGTGCCAGCAGTTCAATAGCGGGAGACTCCTACAATGAGCAGTTCTTC
NA	TRBJ2-1	many	TRBV4-2	CASSQVGTGNEQFF	TGTGCCAGCAGCCAGGTCGGAACGGGGAATGAGCAGTTCTTC
TRBD2	TRBJ2-7	NA	TRBV12-3/TRBV12-4	CASSQGLAGVGEQYF	TGTGCCAGCAGTCAGGGACTAGCGGGAGTAGGCGAGCAGTACTTC
NA	TRBJ1-1	few	TRBV3-1	CASSFTLADTEAFF	TGTGCCAGCAGTTTTACCCTCGCGGACACTGAAGCTTTCTTT
NA	TRBJ2-6	NA	TRBV6-5	CASSYLGSSGANVLTF	TGTGCCAGCAGTTACCTCGGCTCCTCTGGGGCCAACGTCCTGACTTTC
TRBD2	TRBJ2-7	few	TRBV7-9	CASSLSGTTSYEQYF	TGTGCCAGCAGCTTATCCGGGACTACCTCCTACGAGCAGTACTTC
NA	TRBJ1-1	many	TRBV25-1	CASSELGEVNTEAFF	TGTGCCAGCAGTGAATTGGGGGAGGTAAACACTGAAGCTTTCTTT
TRBD1	TRBJ1-5	NA	TRBV5-5	CASSGRTGGDQPQHF	TGTGCCAGCAGCGGGCGGACAGGGGGCGATCAGCCCCAGCATTTT
TRBD1	TRBJ2-1	NA	TRBV5-3	CARSLAGQDYNEQFF	TGTGCCAGAAGCTTGGCGGGACAGGACTACAATGAGCAGTTCTTC
TRBD1	TRBJ1-5	NA	TRBV20-1	CSARARDRGFNQPQHF	TGCAGTGCTAGAGCCCGGGACAGGGGGTTCAATCAGCCCCAGCATTTT